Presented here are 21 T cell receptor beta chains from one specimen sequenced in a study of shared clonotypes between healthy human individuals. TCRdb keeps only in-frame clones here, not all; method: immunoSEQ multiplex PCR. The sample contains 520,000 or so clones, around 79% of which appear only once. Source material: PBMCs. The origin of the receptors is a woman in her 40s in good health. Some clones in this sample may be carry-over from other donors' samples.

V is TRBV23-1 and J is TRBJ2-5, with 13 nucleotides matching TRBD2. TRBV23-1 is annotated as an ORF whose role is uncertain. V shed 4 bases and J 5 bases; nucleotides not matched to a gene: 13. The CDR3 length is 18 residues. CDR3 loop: CASSPQTRPGLAGETQYF. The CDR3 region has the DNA TGCGCCAGCAGTCCGCAAACCCGTCCGGGACTAGCGGGGGAGACCCAGTACTTC.

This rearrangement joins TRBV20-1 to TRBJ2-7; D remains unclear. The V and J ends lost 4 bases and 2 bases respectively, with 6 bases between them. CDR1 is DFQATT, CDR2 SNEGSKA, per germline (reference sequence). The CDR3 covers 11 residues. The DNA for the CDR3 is TGCAGTGCTAATCTCCCCTACGAGCAGTACTTC. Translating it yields CSANLPYEQYF.

This CDR3 reads CAISEAVGAAYNEQFF. The CDR3 DNA follows: TGTGCCATCAGTGAGGCTGTAGGGGCAGCCTACAATGAGCAGTTCTTC. The V call is TRBV10-3, the J call TRBJ2-1; a possible D gene is TRBD1 (5 bases). From germline, CDR1 is ENHRY and CDR2 SYGVKD. The CDR3 sequence is 16 residues long. V lost 2 bases and J 2 bases, leaving 13 bases between the germline ends.

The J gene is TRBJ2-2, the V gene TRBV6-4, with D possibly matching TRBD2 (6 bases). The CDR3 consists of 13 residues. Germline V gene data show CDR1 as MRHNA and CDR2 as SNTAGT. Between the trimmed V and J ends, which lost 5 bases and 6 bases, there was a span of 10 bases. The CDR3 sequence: CASSSLAAGELFF. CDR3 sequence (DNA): TGTGCCAGCAGTTCCTTAGCGGCCGGGGAGCTGTTTTTT.

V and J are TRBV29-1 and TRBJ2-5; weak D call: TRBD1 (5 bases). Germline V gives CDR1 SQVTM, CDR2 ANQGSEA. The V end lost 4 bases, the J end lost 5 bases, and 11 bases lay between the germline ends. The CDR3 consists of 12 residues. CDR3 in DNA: TGCAGCGTTGGCAGGGTGGGCGAGACCCAGTACTTC. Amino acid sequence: CSVGRVGETQYF.

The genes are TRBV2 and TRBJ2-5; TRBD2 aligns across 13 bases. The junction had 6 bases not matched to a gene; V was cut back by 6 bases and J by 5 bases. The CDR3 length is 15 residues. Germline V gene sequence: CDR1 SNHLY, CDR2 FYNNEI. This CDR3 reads CASSQLAGGGETQYF. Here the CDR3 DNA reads TGTGCCAGCAGCCAACTAGCGGGAGGGGGGGAGACCCAGTACTTC.

CDR3 sequence (DNA): TGTGCCAGCAGATGGGACAGCAATCAGCCCCAGCATTTT. It codes for CASRWDSNQPQHF. The V gene is TRBV2, the J gene TRBJ1-5; maybe TRBD1 (5 bases). The CDR3 consists of 13 residues. The V gene's germline CDR1 is SNHLY and CDR2 FYNNEI. V was cut by 6 bases and J by 1 base, with 7 bases left in between.

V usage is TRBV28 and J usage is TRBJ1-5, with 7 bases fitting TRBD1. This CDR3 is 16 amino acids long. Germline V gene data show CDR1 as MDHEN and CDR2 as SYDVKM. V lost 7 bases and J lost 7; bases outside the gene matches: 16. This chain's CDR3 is CASTPRGRGSGQPQHF. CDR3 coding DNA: TGTGCCAGCACACCAAGGGGGCGGGGCTCCGGCCAGCCCCAGCATTTT.

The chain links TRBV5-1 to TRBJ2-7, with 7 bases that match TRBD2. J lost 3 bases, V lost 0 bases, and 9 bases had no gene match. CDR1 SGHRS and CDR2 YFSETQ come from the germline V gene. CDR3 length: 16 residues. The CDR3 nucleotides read TGCGCCAGCAGCTTGGAGGTTGAGCGGGACTACTACGAGCAGTACTTC. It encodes CASSLEVERDYYEQYF.

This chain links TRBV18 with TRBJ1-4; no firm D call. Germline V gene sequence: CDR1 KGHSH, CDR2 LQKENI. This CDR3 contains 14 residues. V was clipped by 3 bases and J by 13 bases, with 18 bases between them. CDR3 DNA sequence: TGTGCCAGCTCACCCACATCGGCTATTGAGGGACTGTTTTTT. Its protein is CASSPTSAIEGLFF.

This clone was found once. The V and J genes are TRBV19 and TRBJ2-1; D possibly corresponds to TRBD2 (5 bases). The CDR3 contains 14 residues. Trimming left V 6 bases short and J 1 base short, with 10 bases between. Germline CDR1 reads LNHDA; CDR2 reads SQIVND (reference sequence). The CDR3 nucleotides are TGTGCCAGTAGGTTACGGGGATCCTACAATGAGCAGTTCTTC. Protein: CASRLRGSYNEQFF. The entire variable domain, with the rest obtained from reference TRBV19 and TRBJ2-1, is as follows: DGGITQSPKYLFRKEGQNVTLSCEQNLNHDAMYWYRQDPGQGLRLIYYSQIVNDFQKGDIAEGYSVSREKKESFPLTVTSAQKNPTAFYLCASRLRGSYNEQFFGPGTRLTVL.

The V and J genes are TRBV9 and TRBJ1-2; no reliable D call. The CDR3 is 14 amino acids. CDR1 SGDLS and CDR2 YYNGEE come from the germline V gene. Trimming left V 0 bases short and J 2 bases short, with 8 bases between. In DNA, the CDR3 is TGTGCCAGCAGCGTAGACATCAAGAACTATGGCTACACCTTC. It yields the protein CASSVDIKNYGYTF.

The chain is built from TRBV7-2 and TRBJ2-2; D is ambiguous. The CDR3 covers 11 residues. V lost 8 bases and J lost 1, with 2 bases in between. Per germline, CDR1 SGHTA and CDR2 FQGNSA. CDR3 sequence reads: CASGNTGELFF. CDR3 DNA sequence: TGTGCCAGCGGGAACACCGGGGAGCTGTTTTTT. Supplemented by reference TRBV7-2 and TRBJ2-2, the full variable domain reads GAGVSQSPSNKVTEKGKDVELRCDPISGHTALYWYRQSLGQGLEFLIYFQGNSAPDKSGLPSDRFSAERTGGSVSTLTIQRTQQEDSAVYLCASGNTGELFFGEGSRLTVL.

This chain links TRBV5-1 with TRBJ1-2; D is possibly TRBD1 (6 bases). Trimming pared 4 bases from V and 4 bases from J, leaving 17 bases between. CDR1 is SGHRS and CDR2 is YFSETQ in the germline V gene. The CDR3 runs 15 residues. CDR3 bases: TGCGCCAGCAGCCCGCGAGGGGGTTCACCCTATGGCTACACCTTC. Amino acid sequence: CASSPRGGSPYGYTF.

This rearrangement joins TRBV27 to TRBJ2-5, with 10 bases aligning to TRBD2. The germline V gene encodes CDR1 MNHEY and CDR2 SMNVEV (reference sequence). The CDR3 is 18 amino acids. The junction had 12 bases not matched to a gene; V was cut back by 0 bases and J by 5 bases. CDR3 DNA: TGTGCCAGCAGTTTATCGCTGCCGACAGGTAGCGGGGGGGAGACCCAGTACTTC. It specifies CASSLSLPTGSGGETQYF.

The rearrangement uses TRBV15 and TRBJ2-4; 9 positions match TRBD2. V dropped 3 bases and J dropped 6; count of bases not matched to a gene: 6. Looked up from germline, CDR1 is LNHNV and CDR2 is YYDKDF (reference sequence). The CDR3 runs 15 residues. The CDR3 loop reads CATSSSGSGVNIQYF. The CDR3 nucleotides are TGTGCCACCAGCAGTAGCGGGAGCGGTGTAAACATTCAGTACTTC.

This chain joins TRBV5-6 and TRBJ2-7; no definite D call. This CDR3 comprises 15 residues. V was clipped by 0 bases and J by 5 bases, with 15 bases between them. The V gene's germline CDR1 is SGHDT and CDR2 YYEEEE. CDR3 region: CASSLGSSPHDEQYF. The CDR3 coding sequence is TGTGCCAGCAGCTTGGGCAGTTCACCTCATGACGAGCAGTACTTC.

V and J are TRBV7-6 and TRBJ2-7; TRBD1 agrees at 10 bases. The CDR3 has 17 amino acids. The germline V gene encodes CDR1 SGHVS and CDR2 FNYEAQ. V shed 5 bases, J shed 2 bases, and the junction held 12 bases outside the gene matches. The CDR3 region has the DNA TGTGCCAGCAGCGTAGGGACAGGGGCGCTCCAGGCCTACGAGCAGTACTTC. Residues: CASSVGTGALQAYEQYF.

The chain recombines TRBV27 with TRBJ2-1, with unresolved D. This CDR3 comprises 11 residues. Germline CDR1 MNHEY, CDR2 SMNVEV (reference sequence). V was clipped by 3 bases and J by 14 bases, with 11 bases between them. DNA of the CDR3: TGTGCCAGCAGTTTCCTTGAAAAGGAGTTCTTC. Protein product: CASSFLEKEFF.

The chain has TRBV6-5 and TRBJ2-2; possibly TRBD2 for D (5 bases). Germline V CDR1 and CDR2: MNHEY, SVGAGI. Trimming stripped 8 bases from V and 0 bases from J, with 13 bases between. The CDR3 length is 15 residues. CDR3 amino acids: CASGRAGTNTGELFF. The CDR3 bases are TGTGCCAGCGGAAGGGCGGGCACGAACACCGGGGAGCTGTTTTTT.

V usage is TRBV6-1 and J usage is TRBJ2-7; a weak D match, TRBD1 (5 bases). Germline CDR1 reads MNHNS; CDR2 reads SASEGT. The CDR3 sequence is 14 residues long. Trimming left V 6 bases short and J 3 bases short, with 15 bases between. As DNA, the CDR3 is TGTGCCAGCAGCGCCGGCACAGGATACTACGAGCAGTACTTC. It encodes CASSAGTGYYEQYF.